The clone carrying this T cell receptor beta chain is a singleton in its sample. Germline V gene data show CDR1 as LNHDA and CDR2 as SQIVND (reference sequence). With 1 base removed from V and 1 base from J, the gap between germline ends came to 5 bases. This CDR3 region has 14 residues. This entry is derived from a study of cytomegalovirus exposure and HLA in healthy donors. 13 Jbeta primers and 60 Vbeta primers were used for the PCR. Generated by immunoSEQ multiplex PCR, the TCRdb table keeps only in-frame clones and is missing some. This table holds about 170,000 clones, around 68% found once. The sequence was collected from a man aged 40-49 years in good health and CMV-seronegative. The chain is built from TRBV19 and TRBJ1-5; D remains ambiguous. Sequenced: PBMCs. The CDR3 region has the DNA TGTGCCAGTAGTATAGGGCAGAGCAATCAGCCCCAGCATTTT. The encoded protein is CASSIGQSNQPQHF.